Reported below is one T cell receptor beta chain. This CDR3 region has 15 residues. Germline trimming cut 6 bases from V and 1 base from J; bases unmatched to any gene: 7. Looked up from germline, CDR1 is LNHDA and CDR2 is SQIVND (reference sequence). A history of autoimmune disease or systemic immunosuppression excluded patients. The repertoire was sequenced with immunoSEQ multiplex PCR; TCRdb's copy has only in-frame clones and lacks some. The sample holds around 34,000 clones; 82% are singletons and the top ten take less than 25%. The data were obtained in a study of OX40 agonist ivuxolimab in advanced cancers. Study as a whole: While on treatment, patients had intravenous ivuxolimab at 0.01 to 10 mg/kg every 2 weeks.

J is TRBJ2-3 and V is TRBV19, with 7 bases lining up with TRBD2. The sequenced sample was CD4+ or CD8+ T cells sorted from blood, obtained in a trial of the OX40 agonist ivuxolimab. The source is an adult with an advanced solid tumor such as melanoma, head and neck, liver or kidney cancer. The CDR3 sequence: CASRPAGTRTDTQYF. The DNA for the CDR3 is TGTGCCAGTAGGCCAGCGGGGACCCGCACAGATACGCAGTATTTT.